This TCR beta chain was captured in a study of breast tumors, draining lymph nodes, adjacent tissues. In TCRdb, the multiplex PCR reads were re-called with MiXCR into one record per CDR3 protein. The repertoire holds under 250,000 distinct CDR3 sequences, with 32% as singletons. Samples came from axillary lymph nodes draining the breast cancer. Broader study findings: Tumor TCR diversity was below lymph nodes but above nontumor tissue.

This clonotype was seen many times. Antigen: not known. The CDR3 runs 13 residues. The V end was cut by 5 bases, the J end by 1 base, with 8 bases between. Germline V gene lookup returns CDR1 SEHNR and CDR2 FQNEAQ (reference sequence). The chain joins TRBV7-9 to TRBJ2-5, with TRBD1 as a possible D gene (6 bases). The receptor was derived from a female donor with breast cancer. Some clones in this sample may be carry-over from other donors' samples. Sequenced input: axillary lymph node tissue. CDR3 nucleotide sequence: TGTGCCAGCAGCCCGGACAGCCAAGAGACCCAGTACTTC. Its translation is CASSPDSQETQYF.